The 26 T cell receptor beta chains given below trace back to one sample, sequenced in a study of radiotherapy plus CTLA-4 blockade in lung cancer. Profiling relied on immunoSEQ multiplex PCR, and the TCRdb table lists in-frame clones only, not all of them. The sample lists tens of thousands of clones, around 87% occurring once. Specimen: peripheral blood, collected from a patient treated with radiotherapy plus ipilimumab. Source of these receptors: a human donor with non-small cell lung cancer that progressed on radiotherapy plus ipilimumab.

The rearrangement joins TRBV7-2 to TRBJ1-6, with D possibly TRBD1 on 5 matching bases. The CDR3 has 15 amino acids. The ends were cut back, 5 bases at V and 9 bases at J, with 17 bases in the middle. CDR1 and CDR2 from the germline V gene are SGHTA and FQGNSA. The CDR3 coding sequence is TGTGCCAGCAGCCCCCGGGACCTAATGGCTTCACCCCTCCACTTT. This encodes CASSPRDLMASPLHF.

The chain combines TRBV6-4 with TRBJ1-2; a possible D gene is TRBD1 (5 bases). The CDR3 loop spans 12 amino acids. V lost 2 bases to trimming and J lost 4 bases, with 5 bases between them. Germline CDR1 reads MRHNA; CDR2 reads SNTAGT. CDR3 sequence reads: CASSDGGYGYTF. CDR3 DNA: TGTGCCAGCAGTGACGGGGGCTATGGCTACACCTTC.

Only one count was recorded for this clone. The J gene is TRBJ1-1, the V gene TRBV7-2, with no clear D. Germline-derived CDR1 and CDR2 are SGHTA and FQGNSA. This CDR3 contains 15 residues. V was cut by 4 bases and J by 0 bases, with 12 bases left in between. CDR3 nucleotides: TGTGCCAGCAGCTCCGGACTGTATTTGAACACTGAAGCTTTCTTT. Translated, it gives CASSSGLYLNTEAFF.

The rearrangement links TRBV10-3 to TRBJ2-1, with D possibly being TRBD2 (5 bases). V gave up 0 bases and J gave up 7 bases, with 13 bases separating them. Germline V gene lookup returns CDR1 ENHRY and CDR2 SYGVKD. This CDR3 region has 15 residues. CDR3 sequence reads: CAISESGVAGNEQFF. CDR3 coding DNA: TGTGCCATCAGTGAGTCGGGAGTGGCGGGTAATGAGCAGTTCTTC.

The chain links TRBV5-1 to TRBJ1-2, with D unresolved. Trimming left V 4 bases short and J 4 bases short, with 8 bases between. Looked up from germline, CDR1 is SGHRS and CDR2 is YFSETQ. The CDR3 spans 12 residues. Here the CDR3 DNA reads TGCGCCAGCAGCAAAGATAGCTATGGCTACACCTTC. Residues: CASSKDSYGYTF.

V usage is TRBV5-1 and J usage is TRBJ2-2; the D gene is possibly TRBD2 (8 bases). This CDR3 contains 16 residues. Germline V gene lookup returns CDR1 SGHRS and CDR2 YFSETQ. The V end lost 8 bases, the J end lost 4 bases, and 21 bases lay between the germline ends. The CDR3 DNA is TGCGCCAGTCGCCTCTCGGGAGGGGGCCGCACCGGGGAGCTGTTTTTT. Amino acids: CASRLSGGGRTGELFF.

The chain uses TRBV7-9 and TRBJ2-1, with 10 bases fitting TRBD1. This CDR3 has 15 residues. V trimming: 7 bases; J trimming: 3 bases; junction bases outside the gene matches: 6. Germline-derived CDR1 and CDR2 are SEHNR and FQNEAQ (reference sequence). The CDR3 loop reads CASTSGQGFYNEQFF. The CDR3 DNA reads TGTGCCAGCACCTCGGGACAGGGGTTCTACAATGAGCAGTTCTTC.

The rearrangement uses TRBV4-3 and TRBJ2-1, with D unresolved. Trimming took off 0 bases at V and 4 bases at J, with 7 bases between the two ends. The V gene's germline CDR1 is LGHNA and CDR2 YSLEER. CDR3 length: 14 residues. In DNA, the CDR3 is TGCGCCAGCAGCCAAGATTCCGGTTACAATGAGCAGTTCTTC. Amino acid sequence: CASSQDSGYNEQFF.

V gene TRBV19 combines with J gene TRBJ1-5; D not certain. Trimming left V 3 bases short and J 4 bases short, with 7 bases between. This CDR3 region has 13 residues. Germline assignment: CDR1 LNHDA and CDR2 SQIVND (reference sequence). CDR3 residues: CASSMGPNQPQHF. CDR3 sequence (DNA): TGTGCCAGTAGTATGGGCCCTAATCAGCCCCAGCATTTT.

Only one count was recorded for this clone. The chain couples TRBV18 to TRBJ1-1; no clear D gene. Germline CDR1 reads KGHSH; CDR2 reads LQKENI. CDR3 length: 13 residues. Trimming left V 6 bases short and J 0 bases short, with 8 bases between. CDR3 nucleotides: TGTGCCAGCTCTGCCCTTATGAACACTGAAGCTTTCTTT. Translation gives CASSALMNTEAFF.

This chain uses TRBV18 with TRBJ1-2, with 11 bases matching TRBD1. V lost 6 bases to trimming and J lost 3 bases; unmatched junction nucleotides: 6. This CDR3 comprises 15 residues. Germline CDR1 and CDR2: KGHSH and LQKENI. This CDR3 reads CASSPGTGGDYGYTF. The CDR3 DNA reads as TGTGCCAGCTCGCCTGGGACAGGGGGAGACTATGGCTACACCTTC.

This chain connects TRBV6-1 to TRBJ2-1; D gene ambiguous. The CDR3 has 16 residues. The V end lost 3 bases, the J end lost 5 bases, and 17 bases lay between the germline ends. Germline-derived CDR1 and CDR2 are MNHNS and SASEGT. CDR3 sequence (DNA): TGTGCCAGCAGTGAGCCTCGGGTCCCAACTAACAATGAGCAGTTCTTC. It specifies CASSEPRVPTNNEQFF.

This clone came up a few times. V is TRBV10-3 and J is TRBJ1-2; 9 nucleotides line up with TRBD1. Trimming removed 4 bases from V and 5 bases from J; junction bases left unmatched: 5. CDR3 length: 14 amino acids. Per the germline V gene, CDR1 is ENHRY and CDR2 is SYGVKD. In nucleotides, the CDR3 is TGTGCCATCAGTGGGACAGGGGTGTCTTATGGCTACACCTTC. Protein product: CAISGTGVSYGYTF.

The CDR3 nucleotides are TGTGCCAGCAGTGAATTCACCGGGAGCTATGGCTACACCTTC. It specifies CASSEFTGSYGYTF. This chain joins TRBV25-1 and TRBJ1-2; D is unresolved. CDR3 length equals 14 residues. Germline V gene lookup returns CDR1 MGHDK and CDR2 SYGVNS. The V end lost 1 base, the J end lost 4 bases, and 10 bases lay between the germline ends.

The CDR3 here is CASSQVSVQWPYGYTF. As DNA, the CDR3 is TGCGCCAGCAGCCAAGTTTCGGTGCAGTGGCCTTATGGCTACACCTTC. The chain has TRBV4-1 and TRBJ1-2; D gene unclear. V lost 1 base, J lost 5 bases, and 17 bases lay in between. Per the germline V gene, CDR1 is MGHRA and CDR2 is YSYEKL. CDR3 length equals 16 residues.

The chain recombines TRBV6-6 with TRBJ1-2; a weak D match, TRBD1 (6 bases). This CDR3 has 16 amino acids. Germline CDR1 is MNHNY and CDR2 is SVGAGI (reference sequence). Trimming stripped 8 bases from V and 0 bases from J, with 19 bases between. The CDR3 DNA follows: TGTGCCAGCCGGGTGGGCGGGGGGCCCCCTAACTATGGCTACACCTTC. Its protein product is CASRVGGGPPNYGYTF.

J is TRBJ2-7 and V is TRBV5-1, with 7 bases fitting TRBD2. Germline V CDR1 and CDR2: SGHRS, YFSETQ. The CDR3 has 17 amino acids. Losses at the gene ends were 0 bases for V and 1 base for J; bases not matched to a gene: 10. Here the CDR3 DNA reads TGCGCCAGCAGCTTGGTAGGAGGGAGGGGACCTTCCTACGAGCAGTACTTC. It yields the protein CASSLVGGRGPSYEQYF.

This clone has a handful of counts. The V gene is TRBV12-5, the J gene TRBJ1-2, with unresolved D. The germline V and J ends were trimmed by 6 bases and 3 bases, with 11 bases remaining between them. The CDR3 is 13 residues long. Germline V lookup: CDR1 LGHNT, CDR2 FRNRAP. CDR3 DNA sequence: TGTGCTAGTGGCGGTGGGTCCTACTATGGCTACACCTTC. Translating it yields CASGGGSYYGYTF. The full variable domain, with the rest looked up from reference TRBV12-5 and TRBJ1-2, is DARVTQTPRHKVTEMGQEVTMRCQPILGHNTVFWYRQTMMQGLELLAYFRNRAPLDDSGMPKDRFSAEMPDATLATLKIQPSEPRDSAVYFCASGGGSYYGYTFGSGTRLTVV.

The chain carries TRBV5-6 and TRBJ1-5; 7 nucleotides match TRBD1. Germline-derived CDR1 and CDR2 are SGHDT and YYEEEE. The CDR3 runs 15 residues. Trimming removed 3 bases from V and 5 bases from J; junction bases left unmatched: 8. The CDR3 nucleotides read TGTGCCAGCAGCTCGCAGGGGGGCTCGCATCAGCCCCAGCATTTT. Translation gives CASSSQGGSHQPQHF.

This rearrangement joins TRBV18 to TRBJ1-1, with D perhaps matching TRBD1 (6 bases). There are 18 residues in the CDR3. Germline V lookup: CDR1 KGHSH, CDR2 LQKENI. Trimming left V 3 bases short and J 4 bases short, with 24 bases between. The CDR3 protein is CASSPRDNQRGRATEAFF. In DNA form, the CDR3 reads TGTGCCAGCTCACCTAGGGACAACCAGAGGGGAAGGGCCACTGAAGCTTTCTTT.

The CDR3 region has the DNA TGTGCCAGCAGTTTGGGGGGACCTCAAGAGACCCAGTACTTC. Amino acid sequence: CASSLGGPQETQYF. The rearrangement links TRBV9 to TRBJ2-5; possibly TRBD2 for D (6 bases). V was clipped by 5 bases and J by 2 bases, with 13 bases between them. The CDR3 is made up of 14 amino acids. Germline values: CDR1 SGDLS, CDR2 YYNGEE. Filled out from reference TRBV9 and TRBJ2-5, the complete variable domain reads DSGVTQTPKHLITATGQRVTLRCSPRSGDLSVYWYQQSLDQGLQFLIQYYNGEERAKGNILERFSAQQFPDLHSELNLSSLELGDSALYFCASSLGGPQETQYFGPGTRLLVL.

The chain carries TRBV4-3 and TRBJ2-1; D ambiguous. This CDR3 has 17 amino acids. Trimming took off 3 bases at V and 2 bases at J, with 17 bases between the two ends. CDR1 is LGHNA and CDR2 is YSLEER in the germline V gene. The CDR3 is CASSQDPSLGAYNEQFF. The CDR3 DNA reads TGCGCCAGCAGCCAGGACCCCTCCCTGGGCGCCTACAATGAGCAGTTCTTC.

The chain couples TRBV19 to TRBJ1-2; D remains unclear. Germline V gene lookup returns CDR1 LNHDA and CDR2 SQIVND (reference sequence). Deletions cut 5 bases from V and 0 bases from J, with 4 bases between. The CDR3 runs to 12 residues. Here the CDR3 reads CASSPTNYGYTF. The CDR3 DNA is TGTGCCAGTAGTCCCACTAACTATGGCTACACCTTC.

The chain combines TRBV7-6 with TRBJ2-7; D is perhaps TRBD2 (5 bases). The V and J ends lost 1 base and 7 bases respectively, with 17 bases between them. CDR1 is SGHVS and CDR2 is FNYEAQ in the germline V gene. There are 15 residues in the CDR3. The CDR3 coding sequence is TGTGCCAGCAGCTTAGTAGGTGGACCCCGCGGGGAGCAGTACTTC. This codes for CASSLVGGPRGEQYF.

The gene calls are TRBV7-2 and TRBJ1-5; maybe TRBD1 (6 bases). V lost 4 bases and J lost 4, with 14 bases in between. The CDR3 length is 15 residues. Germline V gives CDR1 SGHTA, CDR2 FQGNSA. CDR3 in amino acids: CASSSTGGGNQPQHF. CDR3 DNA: TGTGCCAGCAGCTCGACAGGAGGTGGGAATCAGCCCCAGCATTTT. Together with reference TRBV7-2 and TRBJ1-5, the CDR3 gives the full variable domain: GAGVSQSPSNKVTEKGKDVELRCDPISGHTALYWYRQSLGQGLEFLIYFQGNSAPDKSGLPSDRFSAERTGGSVSTLTIQRTQQEDSAVYLCASSSTGGGNQPQHFGDGTRLSIL.

CDR3: CASSWAGGGTYEQFF. The CDR3 nucleotides are TGCGCCAGCAGCTGGGCGGGGGGCGGCACGTATGAGCAGTTCTTC. This sequence joins TRBV5-1 and TRBJ2-1; 8 nucleotides align to TRBD2. Germline V gives CDR1 SGHRS, CDR2 YFSETQ. The V gene end was trimmed by 3 bases and the J gene end by 8 bases; junction bases not matched to a gene: 10. The CDR3 runs to 15 residues.